The 19 T cell receptor beta chains listed next were all sequenced from one sample in a study of T cell responses to AZD1222 COVID-19 vaccine. Sequencing was performed with immunoSEQ multiplex PCR; in TCRdb, only in-frame clones are kept and a portion is missing. The sample records 150,000 to 200,000 clones, just over 90% being singletons. Sequencing used peripheral blood, obtained on day 0 of AZD1222 vaccination. All receptors derive from an adult in good health.

The genes are TRBV4-1 and TRBJ2-5; maybe TRBD2 (6 bases). The CDR3 sequence is 16 residues long. V lost 3 bases and J 4 bases, leaving 18 bases between the germline ends. In germline, CDR1 is MGHRA, CDR2 YSYEKL. CDR3 loop: CASSQGGSGPRETQYF. The CDR3 DNA reads as TGCGCCAGCAGCCAGGGGGGATCGGGACCCAGAGAGACCCAGTACTTC.

The V and J genes are TRBV15 and TRBJ2-4; D may be TRBD1 (5 bases). The V gene's germline CDR1 is LNHNV and CDR2 YYDKDF (reference sequence). The CDR3 consists of 16 residues. The V end was cut by 0 bases, the J end by 8 bases, with 17 bases between. CDR3 sequence (DNA): TGTGCCACCAGCAGAGATTTTGGACAAGATATGTACATTCAGTACTTC. Residues: CATSRDFGQDMYIQYF.

V and J are TRBV5-1 and TRBJ2-3; possible D gene TRBD1, 6 bases. CDR3 length equals 16 residues. Germline V lookup: CDR1 SGHRS, CDR2 YFSETQ. V was trimmed by 0 bases and J by 3 bases, leaving 14 bases between them. The CDR3 sequence is CASSLGAVTGTDTQYF. The CDR3 nucleotides read TGCGCCAGCAGCTTGGGTGCTGTGACAGGAACAGATACGCAGTATTTT.

This chain uses TRBV28 with TRBJ1-2, with D perhaps TRBD1 (5 bases). This CDR3 has 14 amino acids. Germline CDR1 reads MDHEN; CDR2 reads SYDVKM. V was cut by 6 bases and J by 1 base, with 12 bases left in between. CDR3 sequence reads: CASRPRQFNYGYTF. The DNA of the CDR3 is TGTGCCAGCAGGCCCCGACAGTTTAACTATGGCTACACCTTC.

A single count supports this clone. The V call is TRBV10-3, the J call TRBJ1-6; unclear D gene. Germline CDR1 and CDR2: ENHRY and SYGVKD. V lost 3 bases, J lost 9 bases, and 6 bases lay in between. There are 12 residues in the CDR3. Here the CDR3 DNA reads TGTGCCATCAGTGATGGCCTTTCACCCCTCCACTTT. This translates into CAISDGLSPLHF.

The rearrangement joins TRBV30 to TRBJ2-2; unclear D gene. V dropped 5 bases and J dropped 4 bases, with 11 bases sitting between them. The germline V gene has CDR1 GTSNPN and CDR2 SVGIG (reference sequence). The CDR3 consists of 13 residues. This chain's CDR3 is CAWGPHITGELFF. The DNA for the CDR3 is TGTGCCTGGGGCCCCCACATCACCGGGGAGCTGTTTTTT.

The chain joins TRBV4-1 to TRBJ2-1; tentatively, D is TRBD2 (5 bases). Deletions cut 5 bases from V and 5 bases from J, with 16 bases between. The length of the CDR3 is 15 residues. Germline CDR1 and CDR2: MGHRA and YSYEKL. The CDR3 coding sequence is TGCGCCAGCAGCGAGTTGCAAGCGGCAAACAATGAGCAGTTCTTC. Encoded protein: CASSELQAANNEQFF.

Note on this clone: Other nucleotide sequences in the sample specify the same CDR3. The V gene is TRBV5-1, the J gene TRBJ2-1, with no clear D. The CDR3 totals 14 residues. CDR1 SGHRS and CDR2 YFSETQ come from the germline V gene. V gave up 0 bases and J gave up 0 bases, with 4 bases separating them. Here the CDR3 reads CASSLGDSYNEQFF. The CDR3 DNA reads TGCGCCAGCAGCTTGGGGGACTCCTACAATGAGCAGTTCTTC.

The rearrangement joins TRBV7-9 to TRBJ2-7; a possible D gene is TRBD1 (7 bases). The V end was cut by 6 bases, the J end by 0 bases, with 12 bases between. Germline loops: CDR1 SEHNR, CDR2 FQNEAQ (reference sequence). The CDR3 totals 14 residues. The CDR3 is CASSQEGASYEQYF. CDR3 bases: TGTGCCAGCAGTCAGGAGGGGGCCTCCTACGAGCAGTACTTC.

The rearrangement uses TRBV11-3 and TRBJ2-7; D possibly uses TRBD1 or TRBD2 (5 bases each). Trimming took off 1 base at V and 2 bases at J, with 21 bases between the two ends. CDR1 and CDR2 (germline): SGHNT, YENEEA. The CDR3 consists of 18 residues. The CDR3 loop is CASSLAIPWGPKPYEQYF. The CDR3 coding sequence is TGTGCCAGCAGCTTAGCAATTCCTTGGGGACCCAAACCCTACGAGCAGTACTTC. Drawing the rest from reference TRBV11-3 and TRBJ2-7, the complete variable domain is EAGVVQSPRYKIIEKKQPVAFWCNPISGHNTLYWYLQNLGQGPELLIRYENEEAVDDSQLPKDRFSAERLKGVDSTLKIQPAELGDSAVYLCASSLAIPWGPKPYEQYFGPGTRLTVT.

The sample holds one count of this clone. V is TRBV6-6 and J is TRBJ1-2; D call uncertain. The germline V gene encodes CDR1 MNHNY and CDR2 SVGAGI (reference sequence). Trimming removed 1 base from V and 0 bases from J, with 9 bases in between. CDR3 length: 15 residues. The CDR3 protein is CASSYFPETNYGYTF. The CDR3 coding sequence is TGTGCCAGCAGTTACTTCCCAGAAACTAACTATGGCTACACCTTC.

The V and J genes are TRBV9 and TRBJ1-4; D is undetermined. Trimming shortened V by 1 base and J by 3 bases, and 4 bases separated the two germline ends. The V gene's germline CDR1 is SGDLS and CDR2 YYNGEE. This CDR3 contains 13 residues. This CDR3 reads CASSVIPNEKLFF. Written as DNA, the CDR3 is TGTGCCAGCAGCGTAATCCCTAATGAAAAACTGTTTTTT.

This clone was picked up one time. The CDR3 coding sequence is TGTGCCAGCAGATCACCTCAGGGGTACGACACTGAAGCTTTCTTT. Protein: CASRSPQGYDTEAFF. The rearrangement links TRBV6-6 to TRBJ1-1; tentative D call: TRBD1 (6 bases). Germline V gives CDR1 MNHNY, CDR2 SVGAGI (reference sequence). The V and J ends lost 6 bases and 3 bases respectively, with 17 bases between them. The CDR3 has 15 amino acids.

This sequence joins TRBV30 and TRBJ1-2, with D unresolved. The V gene lost 0 bases and the J gene lost 8 bases, with 13 bases spanning the gap. Germline V gives CDR1 GTSNPN, CDR2 SVGIG (reference sequence). This CDR3 is 13 amino acids long. Here the CDR3 DNA reads TGTGCCTGGAGTGTTCTACGAAAGGGCGGCTACACCTTC. It yields the protein CAWSVLRKGGYTF.

The chain joins TRBV6-6 to TRBJ1-1, with 7 bases that match TRBD1. Germline V lookup: CDR1 MNHNY, CDR2 SVGAGI (reference sequence). The CDR3 spans 14 residues. V dropped 3 bases and J dropped 3; count of bases not matched to a gene: 4. The CDR3 spells CASSYKGADTEAFF. The CDR3 DNA reads TGTGCCAGCAGTTATAAGGGGGCTGACACTGAAGCTTTCTTT.

The rearrangement links TRBV7-2 to TRBJ1-3; possible D gene TRBD1, 5 bases. Germline V gene lookup returns CDR1 SGHTA and CDR2 FQGNSA. Trimming pared 0 bases from V and 0 bases from J, leaving 9 bases between. The CDR3 contains 16 residues. CDR3 bases: TGTGCCAGCAGCTTAGCGGGGGTTGGCTCTGGAAACACCATATATTTT. Its translation: CASSLAGVGSGNTIYF.

CDR3 residues: CASNLAYEQYF. DNA of the CDR3: TGTGCCAGCAATCTCGCTTACGAGCAGTACTTC. The V call is TRBV2, the J call TRBJ2-7; D unclear. The CDR3 consists of 11 residues. Germline V gene lookup returns CDR1 SNHLY and CDR2 FYNNEI. The V gene lost 7 bases and the J gene lost 4 bases, with 8 bases spanning the gap.

The rearrangement joins TRBV5-4 to TRBJ2-7; weak D call: TRBD2 (6 bases). Trimming removed 4 bases at V and 7 bases at J, with 18 bases between. Germline V CDR1 and CDR2: SGHNT, YYREEE (reference sequence). The CDR3 contains 14 residues. CDR3 loop: CASSVETSRREQYF. CDR3 nucleotides: TGTGCCAGCAGCGTAGAGACTAGTCGTAGGGAGCAGTACTTC.

The genes are TRBV5-1 and TRBJ1-3; D gene ambiguous. Germline V CDR1 and CDR2: SGHRS, YFSETQ. The V end was cut by 7 bases, the J end by 1 base, with 24 bases between. This CDR3 region has 18 residues. The chain's CDR3 is CASGPRYSNGGSGNTIYF. The CDR3 DNA is TGCGCCAGCGGCCCAAGGTACAGCAACGGAGGGTCTGGAAACACCATATATTTT.